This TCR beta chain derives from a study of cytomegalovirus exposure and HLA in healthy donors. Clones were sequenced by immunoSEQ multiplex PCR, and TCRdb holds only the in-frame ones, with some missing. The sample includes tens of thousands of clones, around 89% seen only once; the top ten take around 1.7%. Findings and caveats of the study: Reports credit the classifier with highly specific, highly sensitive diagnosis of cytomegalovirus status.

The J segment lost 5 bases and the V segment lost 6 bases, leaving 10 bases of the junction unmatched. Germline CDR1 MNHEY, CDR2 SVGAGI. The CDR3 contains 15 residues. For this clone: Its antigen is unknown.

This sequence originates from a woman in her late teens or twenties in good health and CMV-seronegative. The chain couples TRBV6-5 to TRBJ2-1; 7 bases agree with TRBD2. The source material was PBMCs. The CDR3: CASSLGRELNNEQFF. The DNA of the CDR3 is TGTGCCAGCAGCCTAGGGCGGGAGCTCAACAATGAGCAGTTCTTC.